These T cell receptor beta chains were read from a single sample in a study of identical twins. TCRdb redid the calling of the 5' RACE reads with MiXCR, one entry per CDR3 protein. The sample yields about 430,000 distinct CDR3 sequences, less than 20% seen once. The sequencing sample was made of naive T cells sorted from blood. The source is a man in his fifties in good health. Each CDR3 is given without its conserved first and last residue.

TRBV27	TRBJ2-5	ASSRRYSIIETQY
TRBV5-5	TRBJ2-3	ASIQGTGTSITDTQY
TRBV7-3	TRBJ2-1	ASSLRFVGTSGSRYNEQF
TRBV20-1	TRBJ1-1	SASRQPLNTEAF
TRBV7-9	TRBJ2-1	ASSLALGRANEQF
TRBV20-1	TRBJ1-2	SAGPRGGANYGYT
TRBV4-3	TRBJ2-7	ASSQERGTYEQY
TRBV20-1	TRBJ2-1	SAILVALNNEQF
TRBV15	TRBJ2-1	ATSRVSGGHNEQF
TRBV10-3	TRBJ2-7	AISDVPSSYEQY
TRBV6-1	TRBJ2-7	ASSEGISGNKETTREQY
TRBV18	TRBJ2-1	ASSPKTNRDEQF
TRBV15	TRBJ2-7	ATSRELAVLYEQY
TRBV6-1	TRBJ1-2	ASRPGQLESANYGYT
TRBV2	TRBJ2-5	ASRRSGGQETQY
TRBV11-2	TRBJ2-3	ASSGMEGGPDTQY